These 9 T cell receptor beta chains share one sample of origin, sequenced in a study of neoadjuvant anti-PD-1 for oral cavity cancer. Repertoires were generated with immunoSEQ multiplex PCR, while TCRdb's copy carries only in-frame clones and drops some. The top ten hold 3% of the sample, which has 14,000 to 15,000 clones, 60% to 75% seen once. Specimen: PBMCs, collected before nivolumab (anti-PD-1) treatment. The receptor set was obtained from a person aged 40-85 years with oral cavity squamous cell carcinoma.

This clone was recorded only once. J is TRBJ1-1 and V is TRBV2, with 9 bases that match TRBD1. CDR3 length equals 13 residues. V lost 7 bases and J lost 5; bases outside the gene matches: 5. Germline V CDR1 and CDR2: SNHLY, FYNNEI. CDR3 nucleotide sequence: TGTGCCAGCAAAGAACAGGGGGCAACTGAAGCTTTCTTT. It encodes CASKEQGATEAFF. The full variable domain, with the rest looked up from reference TRBV2 and TRBJ1-1, is EPEVTQTPSHQVTQMGQEVILRCVPISNHLYFYWYRQILGQKVEFLVSFYNNEISEKSEIFDDQFSVERPDGSNFTLKIRSTKLEDSAMYFCASKEQGATEAFFGQGTRLTVV.

A few counts support this clone. The gene calls are TRBV6-1 and TRBJ1-2; D gene unclear. Germline CDR1 reads MNHNS; CDR2 reads SASEGT. The CDR3 is made up of 12 amino acids. V lost 4 bases and J lost 5, with 8 bases in between. The CDR3 loop is CASSARSYGYTF. The CDR3 DNA sequence: TGTGCCAGCAGTGCGAGAAGTTATGGCTACACCTTC.

The chain uses TRBV11-2 and TRBJ2-3, with TRBD2 matching over 10 bases. Germline CDR1 reads SGHAT; CDR2 reads FQNNGV. There are 15 residues in the CDR3. V dropped 6 bases and J dropped 6; count of bases not matched to a gene: 9. The CDR3 reads CASSALAGVGDTQYF. CDR3 coding DNA: TGTGCCAGCAGTGCGCTAGCGGGAGTCGGCGATACGCAGTATTTT.

This clone was observed a few times. Here the CDR3 reads CSVGTVRGASSEAFF. CDR3 sequence (DNA): TGCAGCGTTGGAACCGTTAGAGGGGCTAGCTCTGAAGCTTTCTTT. J is TRBJ1-1 and V is TRBV29-1, with D maybe TRBD1 (5 bases). The germline V gene has CDR1 SQVTM and CDR2 ANQGSEA. V lost 4 bases, J lost 6 bases, and 21 bases lay in between. This CDR3 region has 15 residues.

The chain employs TRBV13 and TRBJ1-4; D call uncertain. The CDR3 runs 14 residues. Germline loops: CDR1 PRHDT, CDR2 FYEKMQ (reference sequence). The V and J ends lost 3 bases and 7 bases respectively, with 12 bases between them. The CDR3 region is CASSFPRTSEKLFF. The CDR3 DNA reads as TGTGCCAGCAGCTTTCCTCGGACTTCTGAAAAACTGTTTTTT.

Comments on this clone: A read error may account for a junction end that differs from germline. The chain couples TRBV30 to TRBJ2-1; weak D call: TRBD1 (5 bases). The CDR3 has 15 residues. CDR1 and CDR2 from the germline V gene are GTSNPN and SVGIG (reference sequence). The CDR3 DNA follows: TGTGCCTGGGGTGTCGAGGACGGACATTACAATGAGCAGTTCTTC. Its protein is CAWGVEDGHYNEQFF.

The chain carries TRBV29-1 and TRBJ1-1, with D unresolved. Trimming stripped 2 bases from V and 1 base from J, with 8 bases between. Germline V gene lookup returns CDR1 SQVTM and CDR2 ANQGSEA. The CDR3 contains 13 residues. The CDR3 DNA reads as TGCAGCGTTGAACCTGTCGGGAACACTGAAGCTTTCTTT. Amino acids: CSVEPVGNTEAFF.

The J gene is TRBJ2-1, the V gene TRBV4-1; 9 bases map to TRBD1. This CDR3 is built from 17 residues. V lost 3 bases, J lost 7 bases, and 13 bases stayed unmatched. Germline assignment: CDR1 MGHRA and CDR2 YSYEKL. The CDR3 DNA reads TGCGCCAGCAGCCAGGGACTGATGACAGGGGGTTGGAATGAGCAGTTCTTC. Translated: CASSQGLMTGGWNEQFF.

This clone appeared a few times. The chain employs TRBV10-2 and TRBJ1-3; D not resolved. Trimming took 3 bases from V and 0 from J, leaving 9 bases between them. The CDR3 is made up of 15 amino acids. CDR1 and CDR2 (germline): WSHSY, SAAADI. The CDR3: CASSDTSSSGNTIYF. In nucleotides, the CDR3 is TGCGCCAGCAGTGACACTTCGAGCTCTGGAAACACCATATATTTT.